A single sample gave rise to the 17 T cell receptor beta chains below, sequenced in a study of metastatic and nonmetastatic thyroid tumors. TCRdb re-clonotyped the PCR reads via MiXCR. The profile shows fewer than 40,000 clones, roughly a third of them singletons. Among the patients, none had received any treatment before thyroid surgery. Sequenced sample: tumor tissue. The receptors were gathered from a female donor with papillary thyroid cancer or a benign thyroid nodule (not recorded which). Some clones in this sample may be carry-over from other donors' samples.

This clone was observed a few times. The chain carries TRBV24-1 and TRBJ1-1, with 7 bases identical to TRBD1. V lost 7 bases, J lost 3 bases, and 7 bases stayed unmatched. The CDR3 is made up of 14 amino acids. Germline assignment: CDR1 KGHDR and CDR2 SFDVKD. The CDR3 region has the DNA TGTGCCACCAGAAGGACAGGAGGGGACACTGAAGCTTTCTTT. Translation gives CATRRTGGDTEAFF.

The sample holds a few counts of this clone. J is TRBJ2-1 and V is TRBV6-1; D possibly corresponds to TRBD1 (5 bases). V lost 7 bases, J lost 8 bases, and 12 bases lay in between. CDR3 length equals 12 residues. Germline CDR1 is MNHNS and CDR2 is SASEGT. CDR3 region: CASTKGRDEQFF. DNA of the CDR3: TGTGCCAGCACCAAGGGGCGTGATGAGCAGTTCTTC.

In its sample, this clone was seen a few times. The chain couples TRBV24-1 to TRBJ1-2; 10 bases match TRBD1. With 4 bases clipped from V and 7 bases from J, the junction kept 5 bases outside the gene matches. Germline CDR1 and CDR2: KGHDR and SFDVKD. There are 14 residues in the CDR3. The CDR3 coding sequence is TGTGCCACCAGTGAACCCTGGGACAGGGGTGGCTACACCTTC. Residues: CATSEPWDRGGYTF.

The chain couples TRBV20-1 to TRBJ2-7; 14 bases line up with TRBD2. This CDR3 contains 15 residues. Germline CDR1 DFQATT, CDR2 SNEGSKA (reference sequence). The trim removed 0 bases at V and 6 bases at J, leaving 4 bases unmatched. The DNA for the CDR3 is TGCAGTGCTAGAGATGGGACTAGCGGGGGATCCGAGCAGTACTTC. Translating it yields CSARDGTSGGSEQYF.

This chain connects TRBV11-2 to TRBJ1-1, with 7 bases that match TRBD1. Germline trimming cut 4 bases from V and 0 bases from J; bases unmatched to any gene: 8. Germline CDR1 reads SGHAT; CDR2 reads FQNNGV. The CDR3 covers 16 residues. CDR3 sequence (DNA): TGTGCCAGCAGCTCGTACAGGGGCCCCTTGAACACTGAAGCTTTCTTT. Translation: CASSSYRGPLNTEAFF. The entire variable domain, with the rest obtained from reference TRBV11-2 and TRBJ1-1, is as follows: EAGVAQSPRYKIIEKRQSVAFWCNPISGHATLYWYQQILGQGPKLLIQFQNNGVVDDSQLPKDRFSAERLKGVDSTLKIQPAKLEDSAVYLCASSSYRGPLNTEAFFGQGTRLTVV.

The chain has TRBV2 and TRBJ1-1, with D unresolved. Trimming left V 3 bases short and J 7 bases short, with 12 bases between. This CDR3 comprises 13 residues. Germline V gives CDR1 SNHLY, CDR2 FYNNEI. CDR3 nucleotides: TGTGCCAGCAGTGAGCAACAGAGCCTTGAAGCTTTCTTT. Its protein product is CASSEQQSLEAFF.

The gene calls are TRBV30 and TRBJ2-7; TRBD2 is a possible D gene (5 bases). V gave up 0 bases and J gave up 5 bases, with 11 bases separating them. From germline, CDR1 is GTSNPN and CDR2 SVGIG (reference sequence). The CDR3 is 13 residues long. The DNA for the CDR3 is TGTGCCTGGAGTGTACTAGAGGGAAACGAGCAGTACTTC. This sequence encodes CAWSVLEGNEQYF.

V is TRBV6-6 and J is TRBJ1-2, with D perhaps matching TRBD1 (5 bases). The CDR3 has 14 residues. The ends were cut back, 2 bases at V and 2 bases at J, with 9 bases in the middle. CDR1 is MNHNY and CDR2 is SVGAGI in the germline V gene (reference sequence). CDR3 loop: CASSYGQGNYGYTF. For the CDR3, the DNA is TGTGCCAGCAGTTACGGGCAGGGCAACTATGGCTACACCTTC.

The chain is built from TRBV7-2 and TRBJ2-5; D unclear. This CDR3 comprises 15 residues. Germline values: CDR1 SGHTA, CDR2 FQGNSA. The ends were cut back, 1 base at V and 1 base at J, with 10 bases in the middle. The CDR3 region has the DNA TGTGCCAGCAGCTTAGGTCTACACCGCCAAGAGACCCAGTACTTC. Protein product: CASSLGLHRQETQYF.

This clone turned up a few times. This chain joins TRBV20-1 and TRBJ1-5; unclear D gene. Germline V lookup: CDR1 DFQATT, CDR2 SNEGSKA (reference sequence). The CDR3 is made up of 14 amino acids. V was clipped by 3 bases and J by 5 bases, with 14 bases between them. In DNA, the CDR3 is TGCAGTGCTAGTCCCCCAGAGGGCCATCAGCCCCAGCATTTT. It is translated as CSASPPEGHQPQHF.

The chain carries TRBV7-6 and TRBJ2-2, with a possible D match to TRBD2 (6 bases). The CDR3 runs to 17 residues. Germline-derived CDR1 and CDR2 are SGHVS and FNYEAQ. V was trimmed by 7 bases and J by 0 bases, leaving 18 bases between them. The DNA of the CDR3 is TGTGCCAGCACTCCTACCTTAGGGACTGCGAACACCGGGGAGCTGTTTTTT. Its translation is CASTPTLGTANTGELFF.

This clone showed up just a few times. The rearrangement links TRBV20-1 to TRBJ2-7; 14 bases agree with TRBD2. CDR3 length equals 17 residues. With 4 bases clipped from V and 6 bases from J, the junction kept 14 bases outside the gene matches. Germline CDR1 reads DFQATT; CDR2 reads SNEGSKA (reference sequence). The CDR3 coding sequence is TGCAGTGCTATAACTGGACTAGCGGGAGGCCTGAGGGGCGAGCAGTACTTC. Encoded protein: CSAITGLAGGLRGEQYF.

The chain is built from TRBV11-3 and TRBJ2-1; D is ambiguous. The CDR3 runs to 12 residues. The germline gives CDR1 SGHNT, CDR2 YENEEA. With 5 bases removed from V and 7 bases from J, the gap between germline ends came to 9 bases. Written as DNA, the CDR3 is TGTGCCAGCAGCATAGTCCTAAATGAGCAGTTCTTC. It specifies CASSIVLNEQFF.

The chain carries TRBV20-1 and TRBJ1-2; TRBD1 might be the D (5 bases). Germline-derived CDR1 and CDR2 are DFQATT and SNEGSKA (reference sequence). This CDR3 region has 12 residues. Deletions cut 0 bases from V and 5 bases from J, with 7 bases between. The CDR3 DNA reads TGCAGTGCTAGAGAGACAGAATATGGCTACACCTTC. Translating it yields CSARETEYGYTF.

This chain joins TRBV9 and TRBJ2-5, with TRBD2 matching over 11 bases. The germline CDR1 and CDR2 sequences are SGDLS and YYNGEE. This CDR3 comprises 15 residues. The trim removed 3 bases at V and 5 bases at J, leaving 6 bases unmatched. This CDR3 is CASSADSGGAETQYF. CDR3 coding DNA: TGTGCCAGCAGCGCTGATAGCGGGGGGGCGGAGACCCAGTACTTC. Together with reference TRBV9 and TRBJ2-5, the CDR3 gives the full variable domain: DSGVTQTPKHLITATGQRVTLRCSPRSGDLSVYWYQQSLDQGLQFLIQYYNGEERAKGNILERFSAQQFPDLHSELNLSSLELGDSALYFCASSADSGGAETQYFGPGTRLLVL.

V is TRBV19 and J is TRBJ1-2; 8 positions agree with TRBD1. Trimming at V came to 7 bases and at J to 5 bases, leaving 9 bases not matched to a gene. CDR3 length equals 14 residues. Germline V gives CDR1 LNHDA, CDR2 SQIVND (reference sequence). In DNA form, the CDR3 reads TGTGCCAGTACCCCAGGACAGGGTGGGTATGGCTACACCTTC. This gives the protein CASTPGQGGYGYTF.

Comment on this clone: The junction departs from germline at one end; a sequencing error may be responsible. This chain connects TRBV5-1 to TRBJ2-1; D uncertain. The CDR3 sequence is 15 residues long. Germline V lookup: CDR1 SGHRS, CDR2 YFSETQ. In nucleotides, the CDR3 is TGCGCCAGCAGCTTGGCGAGGAGCTCCTACGATGAGCAGTTCTTC. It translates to CASSLARSSYDEQFF.